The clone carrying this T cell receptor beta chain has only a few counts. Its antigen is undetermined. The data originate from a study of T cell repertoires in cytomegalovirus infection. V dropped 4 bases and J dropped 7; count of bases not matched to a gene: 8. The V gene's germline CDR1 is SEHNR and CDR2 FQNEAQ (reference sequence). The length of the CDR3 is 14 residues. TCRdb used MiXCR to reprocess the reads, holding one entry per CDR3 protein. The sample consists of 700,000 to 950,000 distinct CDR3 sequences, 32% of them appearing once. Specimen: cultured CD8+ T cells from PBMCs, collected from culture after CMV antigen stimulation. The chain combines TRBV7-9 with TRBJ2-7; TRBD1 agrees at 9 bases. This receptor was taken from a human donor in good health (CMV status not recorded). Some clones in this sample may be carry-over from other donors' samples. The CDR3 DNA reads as TGTGCCAGCAGCTCGGGACAGGGTGTTTGGGAGCAGTACTTC. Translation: CASSSGQGVWEQYF.